The 10 T cell receptor beta chains given below trace back to one sample, sequenced in a study of blood T cell repertoires in COVID-19. The data were produced by immunoSEQ multiplex PCR, yet TCRdb's version contains in-frame clones alone and is incomplete. The repertoire holds 200,000 to 250,000 clones, over 75% seen once, with approximately 8.7% in the top ten. Sequencing used PBMCs or T cells enriched from blood (not recorded which). Source of these receptors: a man aged 40-55 years who had recovered from COVID-19.

Details on this clone: One junction end does not reproduce the germline sequence, and a read error may be involved. V is TRBV27 and J is TRBJ2-2; D is ambiguous. The CDR3 is made up of 12 amino acids. Germline V gene lookup returns CDR1 MNHEY and CDR2 SMNVEV (reference sequence). CDR3 nucleotide sequence: TGTGCCAGCCGTTTCGCGACCGGGGAGCTGTTTTTT. Protein product: CASRFATGELFF.

This chain joins TRBV30 and TRBJ1-3; 7 nucleotides align to TRBD1. CDR3 length: 16 residues. The J segment lost 1 base and the V segment lost 3 bases, leaving 9 bases of the junction unmatched. CDR1 is GTSNPN and CDR2 is SVGIG in the germline V gene (reference sequence). The CDR3 loop reads CAWSGGGTVSGNTIYF. The DNA for the CDR3 is TGTGCCTGGAGCGGGGGGGGGACAGTGTCTGGAAACACCATATATTTT.

The sample holds one count of this clone. This chain links TRBV9 with TRBJ1-5, with D uncertain. Trimming shortened V by 4 bases and J by 1 base, and 12 bases separated the two germline ends. In germline, CDR1 is SGDLS, CDR2 YYNGEE. The CDR3 runs to 15 residues. In DNA, the CDR3 is TGTGCCAGCAGCCTTACACCCACCAGCAATCAGCCCCAGCATTTT. Translation gives CASSLTPTSNQPQHF.

This chain links TRBV12-3 or TRBV12-4 with TRBJ2-3; no definite D call. This CDR3 has 13 residues. V was clipped by 6 bases and J by 4 bases, with 11 bases between them. DNA for the CDR3: TGTGCCAGCAGCCCCTCCGGTCCAGATACGCAGTATTTT. Amino acid sequence: CASSPSGPDTQYF.

The chain links TRBV11-1 to TRBJ1-1, with TRBD1 matching over 7 bases. CDR1 is SGHAT, CDR2 FQDESV, per germline (reference sequence). J lost 4 bases, V lost 5 bases, and 4 bases had no gene match. This CDR3 region has 13 residues. The CDR3 spells CASSLRGTTEAFF. The CDR3 nucleotides read TGTGCCAGCAGCCTCAGGGGGACCACTGAAGCTTTCTTT.

This sequence joins TRBV18 and TRBJ1-1; D not resolved. Germline V CDR1 and CDR2: KGHSH, LQKENI. Trimming cost V 6 bases and J 10 bases, with 27 bases left between them. CDR3 length equals 16 residues. The CDR3 DNA sequence: TGTGCCAGCTCCCCAACCTTCCCGGGAACGACAAGTAGAGCTTTCTTT. Its translation is CASSPTFPGTTSRAFF.

This clone has just one count. This CDR3 reads CASIGVPFSGTTDTQYF. The CDR3 region has the DNA TGTGCCAGCATTGGGGTACCTTTTAGCGGAACCACAGATACGCAGTATTTT. V and J are TRBV2 and TRBJ2-3, with TRBD2 as a possible D gene (6 bases). The CDR3 extends over 17 amino acids. The V gene lost 7 bases and the J gene lost 2 bases, with 22 bases spanning the gap. Germline V lookup: CDR1 SNHLY, CDR2 FYNNEI.

This chain connects TRBV2 to TRBJ1-2; no clear D gene. Trimming shortened V by 8 bases and J by 4 bases, and 11 bases separated the two germline ends. Germline V CDR1 and CDR2: SNHLY, FYNNEI. This CDR3 comprises 12 residues. Here the CDR3 DNA reads TGTGCCAGCGGTAGACAATCCTATGGCTACACCTTC. This gives the protein CASGRQSYGYTF.

This clone was recorded many times. V gene TRBV28 combines with J gene TRBJ2-2; D unresolved. The CDR3 runs 15 residues. Germline CDR1 is MDHEN and CDR2 is SYDVKM. V was trimmed by 3 bases and J by 5 bases, leaving 13 bases between them. CDR3 DNA: TGTGCCAGCAGTTTTCCGGAGAGAAGGACCGGGGAGCTGTTTTTT. Translated: CASSFPERRTGELFF.

This chain links TRBV2 with TRBJ1-1; a weak D match, TRBD1 (5 bases). The germline gives CDR1 SNHLY, CDR2 FYNNEI. The CDR3 contains 13 residues. Between the trimmed V and J ends, which lost 4 bases and 5 bases, there was a span of 11 bases. The CDR3 here is CASSGDSRTEAFF. Written as DNA, the CDR3 is TGTGCCAGCAGTGGAGACAGTCGGACTGAAGCTTTCTTT.